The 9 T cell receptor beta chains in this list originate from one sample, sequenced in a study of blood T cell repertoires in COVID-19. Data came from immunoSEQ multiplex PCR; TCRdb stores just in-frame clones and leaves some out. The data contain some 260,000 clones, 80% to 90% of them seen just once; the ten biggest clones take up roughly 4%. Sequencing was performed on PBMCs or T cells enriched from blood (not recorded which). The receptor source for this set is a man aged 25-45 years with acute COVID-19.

The CDR3 reads CASTQGTRVRQFF. The CDR3 nucleotides are TGTGCCAGCACCCAGGGGACGCGGGTACGGCAGTTCTTC. This chain links TRBV12-3 or TRBV12-4 with TRBJ2-1; TRBD1 might be the D (6 bases). CDR3 length: 13 amino acids. V was trimmed by 7 bases and J by 12 bases, leaving 19 bases between them.

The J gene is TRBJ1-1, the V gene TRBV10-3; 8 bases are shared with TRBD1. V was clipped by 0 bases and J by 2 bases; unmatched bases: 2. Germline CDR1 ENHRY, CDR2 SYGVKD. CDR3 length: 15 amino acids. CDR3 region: CAISESGQGNTEAFF. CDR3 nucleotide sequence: TGTGCCATCAGTGAGTCAGGACAGGGAAACACTGAAGCTTTCTTT.

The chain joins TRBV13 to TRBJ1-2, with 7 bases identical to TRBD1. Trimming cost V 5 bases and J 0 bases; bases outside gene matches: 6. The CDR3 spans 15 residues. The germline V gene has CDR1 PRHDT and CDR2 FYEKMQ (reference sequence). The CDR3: CASSITGAANYGYTF. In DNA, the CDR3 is TGTGCCAGCAGCATTACAGGGGCTGCTAACTATGGCTACACCTTC.

CDR3 nucleotides: TGTGCCAGCAGTAAGGGGCATCTCTCCTACGAGCAGTACGTC. Its translation: CASSKGHLSYEQYV. V gene TRBV27 combines with J gene TRBJ2-7; a weak D match, TRBD1 (5 bases). Between the trimmed V and J ends, which lost 5 bases and 0 bases, there was a span of 11 bases. CDR1 MNHEY and CDR2 SMNVEV come from the germline V gene (reference sequence). The CDR3 runs to 14 residues.

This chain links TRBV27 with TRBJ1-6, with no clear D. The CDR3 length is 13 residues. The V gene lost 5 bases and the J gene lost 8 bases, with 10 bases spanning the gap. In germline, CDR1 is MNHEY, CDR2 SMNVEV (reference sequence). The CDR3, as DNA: TGTGCCAGCAGTCAGCGACCCTATTCACCCCTCCACTTT. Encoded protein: CASSQRPYSPLHF.

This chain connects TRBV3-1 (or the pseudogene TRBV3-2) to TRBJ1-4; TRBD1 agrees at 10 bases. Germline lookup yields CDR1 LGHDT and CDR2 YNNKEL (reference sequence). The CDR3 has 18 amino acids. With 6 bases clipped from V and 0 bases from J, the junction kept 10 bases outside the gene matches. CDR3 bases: TGTGCCAGCAGTTCCGGGACAGGGGCGTTGGCAACTAATGAAAAACTGTTTTTT. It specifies CASSSGTGALATNEKLFF.

The CDR3 bases are TGTGCCAGCAGCCGACAGGGTCATCAGCCCCAGCATTTT. Amino acid sequence: CASSRQGHQPQHF. The V gene is TRBV6-6, the J gene TRBJ1-5, with 7 bases fitting TRBD1. V gave up 6 bases and J gave up 5 bases; unmatched junction bases: 4. This CDR3 region has 13 residues. The germline CDR1 and CDR2 sequences are MNHNY and SVGAGI (reference sequence).

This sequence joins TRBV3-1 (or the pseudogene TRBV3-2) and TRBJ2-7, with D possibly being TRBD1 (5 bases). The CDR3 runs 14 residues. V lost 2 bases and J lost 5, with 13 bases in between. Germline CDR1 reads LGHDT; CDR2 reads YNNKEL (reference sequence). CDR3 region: CASSQRGALHEQYV. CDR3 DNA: TGTGCCAGCAGCCAACGTGGGGCCCTCCACGAGCAGTACGTC.

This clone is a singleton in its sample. CDR3 nucleotides: TGTGCCAGCAGCTTATGGGAGGGGGCGGGAGGAAAACTGTTTTTT. Its translation: CASSLWEGAGGKLFF. The chain uses TRBV7-2 and TRBJ1-4; 7 positions agree with TRBD1. CDR1 and CDR2 (germline): SGHTA, FQGNSA. The CDR3 is 15 residues long. V lost 2 bases to trimming and J lost 10 bases; unmatched junction nucleotides: 10.